This is a list of T cell receptor beta chains from one sample in a study of blood T cell repertoires in COVID-19. Using immunoSEQ multiplex PCR, the repertoire was profiled, and TCRdb retains in-frame clones only, with some absent. The profile shows roughly 250,000 clones, 70% to 85% of them singletons. The sample was peripheral blood. These receptors were collected from a woman older than 75 with active or convalescent COVID-19. Each CDR3 is given without its conserved first and last residue. The order of the fields is V gene, D gene, J gene, CDR3 protein. A D gene is named only where the DNA matches it firmly.

V: TRBV3-1/TRBV3-2; D: TRBD1; J: TRBJ1-3; CDR3: ASRQTGPGNTIY
V: TRBV5-6; D: NA; J: TRBJ1-4; CDR3: ASSSVRGTNEKLF
V: TRBV21-1; D: NA; J: TRBJ1-6; CDR3: ASNTGQGNSPLH
V: TRBV6-6; D: NA; J: TRBJ1-6; CDR3: ATNPSSYNSPLH
V: TRBV7-9; D: TRBD1; J: TRBJ1-2; CDR3: ASSPGRGRHGYT
V: TRBV7-9; D: NA; J: TRBJ1-6; CDR3: ASSGGTLDSPLH
V: TRBV24-1; D: NA; J: TRBJ1-1; CDR3: ATSDGTLNTEAF
V: TRBV5-1; D: TRBD2; J: TRBJ2-1; CDR3: ASSPRTAGAYNEQF
V: TRBV7-9; D: TRBD2; J: TRBJ2-1; CDR3: ASRASGIDEQF
V: TRBV5-1; D: TRBD2; J: TRBJ2-7; CDR3: ASSTGLVYEQY
V: TRBV2; D: NA; J: TRBJ2-3; CDR3: ASAASTDTQY
V: TRBV11-2; D: TRBD2; J: TRBJ2-1; CDR3: ASSSAGGWHEQF
V: TRBV5-4; D: TRBD1; J: TRBJ2-6; CDR3: ASRPGQGVLGANVLT
V: TRBV28; D: NA; J: TRBJ1-1; CDR3: ASSLPNRVNTEAF
V: TRBV10-1; D: TRBD2; J: TRBJ2-7; CDR3: ASSSGITEDEQY
V: TRBV3-1/TRBV3-2; D: NA; J: TRBJ1-6; CDR3: ASSQREDNSPLH
V: TRBV5-6; D: TRBD2; J: TRBJ2-5; CDR3: ASSLRFPGGVTQY
V: TRBV27; D: NA; J: TRBJ2-2; CDR3: ASSLVAGELF
V: TRBV10-3; D: TRBD2; J: TRBJ2-1; CDR3: AITAGGPYNEQF
V: TRBV19; D: TRBD1; J: TRBJ1-5; CDR3: ASSSMGTGGIGGNQPQH
V: TRBV7-9; D: TRBD2; J: TRBJ2-7; CDR3: ASSPPAGGVYEQY
V: TRBV30; D: NA; J: TRBJ1-4; CDR3: AWSAVGAGPNEKLF
V: TRBV5-6; D: NA; J: TRBJ2-6; CDR3: ASSLDSSSGANVLT
V: TRBV7-9; D: TRBD1; J: TRBJ1-1; CDR3: ASRPISADRAYTEAF
V: TRBV7-9; D: TRBD1; J: TRBJ2-1; CDR3: ASSLSGQGRYNEQF
V: TRBV18; D: NA; J: TRBJ2-7; CDR3: ASSSSRLPGNPYEQY
V: TRBV15; D: TRBD1; J: TRBJ1-2; CDR3: ATSRDIGTGVGYGYT
V: TRBV5-1; D: TRBD2; J: TRBJ2-1; CDR3: ASSLAASGGVQF
V: TRBV4-2; D: NA; J: TRBJ1-5; CDR3: ASSQGAGLNQPQH
V: TRBV27; D: TRBD1; J: TRBJ1-5; CDR3: ASSYLGQAGQPQH
V: TRBV7-2; D: TRBD1; J: TRBJ1-5; CDR3: ASSQPDRTWGQPQH
V: TRBV5-4; D: NA; J: TRBJ2-1; CDR3: ASSLGGTSSYNEQF
V: TRBV6-1; D: NA; J: TRBJ1-3; CDR3: ASSGTDTSSGNTIY
V: TRBV15; D: NA; J: TRBJ1-1; CDR3: ATSIAGMNTEAF
V: TRBV5-1; D: NA; J: TRBJ2-2; CDR3: ASSPQPYGVPPGELF
V: TRBV27; D: TRBD1; J: TRBJ1-6; CDR3: ASSRGTGGIPYNSPLH
V: TRBV7-9; D: NA; J: TRBJ2-6; CDR3: ATDRNSGANVLT
V: TRBV30; D: NA; J: TRBJ2-6; CDR3: ACPEYGSGANVLT
V: TRBV6-5; D: NA; J: TRBJ2-3; CDR3: ASSSPSSSTDTQY
V: TRBV18; D: NA; J: TRBJ2-7; CDR3: ASSPGGTVFGYEQY
V: TRBV5-1; D: TRBD2; J: TRBJ2-2; CDR3: ASSEGLAGSNTGELF
V: TRBV27; D: TRBD2; J: TRBJ2-3; CDR3: ASSLWGTSGISATQY
V: TRBV30; D: TRBD1; J: TRBJ1-2; CDR3: AWSADRGPWGYT
V: TRBV28; D: TRBD1; J: TRBJ1-3; CDR3: ASRGQGAGNTIY
V: TRBV19; D: NA; J: TRBJ2-3; CDR3: ATTRGGSSTDTQY